One TCR beta chain is described in this entry. The entry originates in a study of T cell repertoires in cytomegalovirus infection. Study overall: Indicated by public TCR beta signatures were CMV infection and matching HLA type.

The V segment lost 6 bases and the J segment 9 bases; nucleotides outside the gene matches: 9. The germline V gene has CDR1 LNHDA and CDR2 SQIVND (reference sequence). The length of the CDR3 is 13 residues. MiXCR, applied by TCRdb to the reads, yields one record per CDR3 protein. Found here are around 740,000 distinct CDR3 sequences, less than 40% of them singletons; the top ten hold around 3%. The V and J genes are TRBV19 and TRBJ2-3; 7 nucleotides agree with TRBD1. This TCR came from a human donor in good health (CMV status not recorded). Some clones in this sample may be carry-over from other donors' samples. The sequenced sample was PBMCs. CDR3 sequence: CASRATGALTQYF. CDR3 in DNA: TGTGCCAGTAGAGCTACAGGGGCCTTAACGCAGTATTTT.